Shown below are 8 T cell receptor beta chains from a single sample sequenced in a study of blood T cell repertoires in COVID-19. Measured with immunoSEQ multiplex PCR; TCRdb has only the in-frame clones, and not every one. The data contain 95,000 to 150,000 clones, roughly 88% of them singletons. The sequenced sample was peripheral blood. The receptors originated from a man aged 35-49 years with acute or convalescent COVID-19.

The chain combines TRBV6-2 or TRBV6-3 with TRBJ1-1; TRBD1 agrees at 7 bases. The CDR3 is made up of 14 amino acids. Germline assignment: CDR1 MNHEY and CDR2 SVGEGT. V lost 5 bases and J lost 1; bases outside the gene matches: 4. Here the CDR3 reads CASSRQGSNTEAFF. In nucleotides, the CDR3 is TGTGCCAGCAGTCGACAGGGATCGAACACTGAAGCTTTCTTT.

This chain uses TRBV30 with TRBJ1-2; D remains ambiguous. The CDR3 totals 13 residues. Trimming shortened V by 1 base and J by 0 bases, and 6 bases separated the two germline ends. The germline CDR1 and CDR2 sequences are GTSNPN and SVGIG (reference sequence). CDR3 sequence: CAWSGAPNYGYTF. CDR3 DNA: TGTGCCTGGAGTGGGGCACCTAACTATGGCTACACCTTC.

The chain employs TRBV2 and TRBJ2-3; 13 positions agree with TRBD2. CDR1 is SNHLY, CDR2 FYNNEI, per germline. This CDR3 has 17 residues. The ends lost 8 bases at V and 5 bases at J; junction bases unmatched: 13. CDR3: CASLTAPRLAGGDTQYF. The CDR3 region has the DNA TGTGCCAGCTTGACTGCCCCACGACTAGCGGGGGGAGATACGCAGTATTTT.

This clone was recorded a few times. The chain carries TRBV7-6 and TRBJ2-1; tentatively, D is TRBD1 (6 bases). The V end lost 1 base, the J end lost 4 bases, and 11 bases lay between the germline ends. Germline-derived CDR1 and CDR2 are SGHVS and FNYEAQ. This CDR3 is 15 amino acids long. The CDR3 sequence is CASSLVAGAYNEQFF. In nucleotides, the CDR3 is TGTGCCAGCAGCTTAGTGGCAGGGGCGTACAATGAGCAGTTCTTC.

This chain links TRBV5-1 with TRBJ2-2; perhaps TRBD2 as D (5 bases). Germline V gene sequence: CDR1 SGHRS, CDR2 YFSETQ. The V gene lost 4 bases and the J gene lost 3 bases, with 13 bases spanning the gap. The CDR3 runs 15 residues. The CDR3 here is CASSPKGADTGELFF. In DNA form, the CDR3 reads TGCGCCAGCAGCCCCAAGGGAGCGGACACCGGGGAGCTGTTTTTT.

The chain links TRBV3-1 (or the pseudogene TRBV3-2) to TRBJ1-1; the match to TRBD1 covers 7 bases. Germline V gives CDR1 LGHDT, CDR2 YNNKEL (reference sequence). The CDR3 contains 14 residues. After removal of 4 bases from V and 1 base from J, the junction contained 3 bases not matched to a gene. CDR3: CASSPTGRNTEAFF. For the CDR3, the DNA is TGTGCCAGCAGCCCGACAGGGAGGAACACTGAAGCTTTCTTT.

The chain is built from TRBV5-4 and TRBJ2-2; TRBD1 matches 12 bases. The CDR3 loop spans 16 amino acids. Germline V gene lookup returns CDR1 SGHNT and CDR2 YYREEE (reference sequence). The ends lost 4 bases at V and 4 bases at J; junction bases unmatched: 5. The DNA of the CDR3 is TGTGCCAGCAGCCGGGGGACAGGGGGCGGCACCGGGGAGCTGTTTTTT. Amino acid sequence: CASSRGTGGGTGELFF. The full variable domain, completed using reference TRBV5-4 and TRBJ2-2, is ETGVTQSPTHLIKTRGQQVTLRCSSQSGHNTVSWYQQALGQGPQFIFQYYREEENGRGNFPPRFSGLQFPNYSSELNVNALELDDSALYLCASSRGTGGGTGELFFGEGSRLTVL.

This clone was seen a handful of times. The rearrangement joins TRBV7-8 to TRBJ1-5; TRBD1 matches 7 bases. The CDR3 is made up of 14 amino acids. Germline V gene data show CDR1 as SGHVS and CDR2 as FQNEAQ. V shed 4 bases, J shed 6 bases, and the junction held 6 bases outside the gene matches. As DNA, the CDR3 is TGTGCCAGCAGCTCCTACAGGGGCCGTCAGCCCCAGCATTTT. It is translated as CASSSYRGRQPQHF.